This T cell receptor (beta chain) was sequenced in a study of T-cell reconstitution after alpha-beta-depleted transplantation in children. It was with unique molecular identifiers that the TCRbeta library was prepared. TCRdb fed the PCR reads into MiXCR, producing one record per CDR3 protein. The sample records about 640,000 distinct CDR3 sequences, approximately 16% being singletons. Germline CDR1 SGHVS, CDR2 FQNEAQ. Trimming left V 5 bases short and J 6 bases short, with 17 bases between. The CDR3 sequence is 15 residues long. The sequenced sample was PBMCs from the stem cell graft donor, obtained from the stem cell graft. The V gene is TRBV7-8, the J gene TRBJ1-5; D gene uncertain. This clonotype was obtained from a human donor who donated a stem cell graft to a child with acute myeloid leukemia. The CDR3 reads CASSLGSGSTQPQHF. As DNA, the CDR3 is TGTGCCAGCAGCCTCGGATCGGGTAGTACTCAGCCCCAGCATTTT.